This is a list of T cell receptor beta chains from one sample in a study of blood T cells in healthy people across ages. One entry per CDR3 protein results from TCRdb running MiXCR on the 5' RACE reads. The table records 1,300,000 or so distinct CDR3 sequences, approximately 63% of them present only once. Sequencing used blood. The receptors were sampled from a man aged 18 to 30 in good health. Both conserved end residues are part of each CDR3. A D gene is named only where the DNA matches it firmly. Clone size, where shown, is once, few, many, or a class for clones that have expanded.

J gene,D gene,clone size,V gene,CDR3 protein,CDR3 DNA
TRBJ2-5,TRBD2,NA,TRBV7-2,CASSLPTSGGDQETQYF,TGTGCCAGCAGCTTACCGACTAGCGGGGGGGACCAAGAGACCCAGTACTTC
TRBJ2-7,NA,few,TRBV6-5,CASSYSRKVLEQYF,TGTGCCAGCAGTTACTCGAGGAAGGTACTCGAGCAGTACTTC
TRBJ1-2,NA,NA,TRBV4-2,CASSQVRRGYERQSYTF,TGTGCCAGCAGCCAAGTTCGGAGGGGCTATGAAAGACAGAGCTACACCTTC
TRBJ2-3,NA,NA,TRBV7-8,CASSPLSRGADTQYF,TGTGCCAGCAGCCCCCTGAGCAGGGGGGCAGATACGCAGTATTTT
TRBJ2-6,NA,NA,TRBV28,CASSQQGASLSTNVLTF,TGTGCCAGCAGCCAACAAGGGGCAAGCCTATCGACCAACGTCCTGACTTTC
TRBJ2-5,TRBD2,few,TRBV15,CATSSQGLAGAETQYF,TGTGCCACCAGCAGCCAAGGACTAGCGGGAGCAGAGACCCAGTACTTC
TRBJ1-6,TRBD1,NA,TRBV7-9,CASSRLDRGEPLHF,TGTGCCAGCAGTCGTCTCGACAGGGGAGAGCCCCTCCACTTT
TRBJ2-2,NA,NA,TRBV20-1,CSAFSAGLGELFF,TGCAGTGCTTTTTCCGCAGGGCTCGGGGAGCTGTTTTTT
TRBJ2-7,NA,NA,TRBV4-2,CASSQESVGTGFYEQYF,TGTGCCAGCAGCCAAGAGTCAGTGGGGACTGGATTCTACGAGCAGTACTTC
TRBJ2-1,NA,many,TRBV5-1,CASSFEGNNEQFF,TGCGCCAGCAGCTTCGAAGGTAACAATGAGCAGTTCTTC
TRBJ2-1,NA,NA,TRBV20-1,CSATTADEQFF,TGCAGTGCTACTACAGCGGATGAGCAGTTCTTC
TRBJ1-2,NA,NA,TRBV3-1,CASSQGFRDRSNYGYTF,TGTGCCAGCAGCCAAGGGTTCCGGGACCGATCTAACTATGGCTACACCTTC
TRBJ1-2,TRBD1,NA,TRBV29-1,CSGGDRVDYGYTF,TGCAGCGGGGGGGACAGGGTGGACTATGGCTACACCTTC
TRBJ1-4,TRBD1,NA,TRBV6-6,CASSRRQGAIGKLFF,TGTGCCAGCAGCCGCAGACAGGGGGCTATCGGAAAACTGTTTTTT
TRBJ2-7,NA,NA,TRBV12-3/TRBV12-4,CASSLSGSKQYF,TGTGCCAGCAGTTTATCAGGGTCCAAGCAGTACTTC
TRBJ1-2,TRBD1,NA,TRBV2,CASSSRDREAGTF,TGTGCCAGCAGTTCCCGGGACAGGGAGGCCGGCACCTTC
TRBJ1-6,TRBD1,NA,TRBV12-3/TRBV12-4,CASTPTGGYNSPLHF,TGTGCCAGCACCCCGACAGGGGGCTATAATTCACCCCTCCACTTT
TRBJ1-4,NA,NA,TRBV29-1,CSALGDGTNEKLFF,TGCAGCGCCCTAGGGGACGGTACTAATGAAAAACTGTTTTTT
TRBJ2-7,TRBD1,NA,TRBV10-3,CAMSEAGGTGDEQYF,TGTGCCATGAGTGAGGCTGGTGGGACAGGGGACGAGCAGTACTTC
TRBJ2-7,NA,few,TRBV5-1,CASSYRDITYEQYF,TGCGCCAGCAGCTACCGGGACATCACCTACGAGCAGTACTTC
TRBJ2-1,NA,NA,TRBV20-1,CSARPQGIF,TGCAGTGCCCGACCCCAGGGAATCTTC
TRBJ2-1,NA,NA,TRBV27,CASSLSERMSSYNEQFF,TGTGCCAGCAGTTTATCTGAACGAATGAGCTCCTACAATGAGCAGTTCTTC
TRBJ2-1,NA,NA,TRBV6-4,CASSDSGGARNEQFF,TGTGCCAGCAGTGACTCTGGCGGGGCCAGGAATGAGCAGTTCTTC
TRBJ1-2,NA,NA,TRBV20-1,CRGPYGYTF,TGCAGGGGTCCCTATGGCTACACCTTC
TRBJ1-2,TRBD1,NA,TRBV20-1,CSATPGQGANYGYTF,TGCAGTGCTACACCGGGACAGGGAGCTAACTATGGCTACACCTTC
TRBJ2-1,NA,NA,TRBV2,CASSESRSGRLGYNEQFF,TGTGCCAGCAGTGAATCTAGATCGGGCAGGCTGGGGTACAATGAGCAGTTCTTC
TRBJ2-4,TRBD2,NA,TRBV27,CASSREGVYNEQYF,TGTGCCAGCAGCCGGGAGGGCGTCTACAATGAGCAGTACTTC
TRBJ2-5,NA,few,TRBV18,CASSPIETQYF,TGTGCCAGCTCACCTATCGAGACCCAGTACTTC
TRBJ1-1,NA,NA,TRBV12-3/TRBV12-4,CASSLRGAALGEAFF,TGTGCCAGCAGTTTGCGGGGGGCAGCCTTGGGTGAAGCTTTCTTT
TRBJ2-5,NA,few,TRBV20-1,CSASGQRQETQYF,TGCAGTGCTAGCGGACAGCGACAAGAGACCCAGTACTTC
TRBJ2-7,NA,NA,TRBV12-3/TRBV12-4,CASSLGLSQGTVGYEQYF,TGTGCCAGCAGTTTGGGGTTAAGTCAGGGGACCGTGGGTTACGAGCAGTACTTC
TRBJ1-1,TRBD1,NA,TRBV29-1,CSVEASGTGSPEAFF,TGCAGCGTTGAAGCTTCCGGGACAGGGTCTCCCGAAGCTTTCTTT
TRBJ2-1,NA,NA,TRBV29-1,CSVLGGEQFF,TGCAGCGTTCTCGGGGGTGAGCAGTTCTTC
TRBJ1-2,TRBD1,NA,TRBV4-1,CASSQEIGQGSGYTF,TGCGCCAGCAGCCAAGAGATAGGACAGGGAAGTGGCTACACCTTC
TRBJ2-7,TRBD2,few,TRBV20-1,CSARTSPGTSLTYEQYF,TGCAGTGCTAGAACATCACCCGGGACTAGCCTTACCTACGAGCAGTACTTC
TRBJ2-7,TRBD2,few,TRBV7-2,CASSWEAGEGEQYF,TGTGCCAGCAGCTGGGAGGCGGGAGAGGGAGAGCAGTACTTC
TRBJ1-5,NA,NA,TRBV20-1,CSATNDRGVQPQHF,TGCAGTGCTACAAATGATAGGGGTGTCCAGCCCCAGCATTTT
TRBJ2-1,NA,NA,TRBV11-2,CASSIHGRVNEQFF,TGTGCCAGCAGCATCCACGGGCGGGTAAATGAGCAGTTCTTC
TRBJ2-7,NA,NA,TRBV7-2,CASQGLNSYEQYF,TGTGCATCCCAGGGGCTAAACTCCTACGAGCAGTACTTC
TRBJ2-5,NA,NA,TRBV10-1,CASRPREQYF,TGCGCCAGCAGGCCGCGAGAGCAGTACTTC
TRBJ1-5,NA,NA,TRBV6-1,CASSGAGGHQPQHF,TGTGCCAGCAGTGGGGCGGGGGGTCATCAGCCCCAGCATTTT
TRBJ2-7,NA,few,TRBV5-1,CASGMGVYEQYF,TGCGCCAGCGGCATGGGGGTCTACGAGCAGTACTTC
TRBJ2-3,NA,NA,TRBV4-1,CASSHPGRLGADTQYF,TGCGCCAGCAGCCACCCGGGCCGCCTTGGGGCAGATACGCAGTATTTT
TRBJ2-2,TRBD2,NA,TRBV4-1,CASSQAGSLAGAPLAHGELFF,TGCGCCAGCAGCCAAGCTGGGTCCCTAGCGGGAGCCCCCTTGGCCCACGGGGAGCTGTTTTTT
TRBJ1-1,NA,NA,TRBV6-5,CASSYSHNTEAFF,TGTGCCAGCAGTTACTCACACAACACTGAAGCTTTCTTT
TRBJ2-7,NA,NA,TRBV10-3,CAISVWAEEQYF,TGTGCCATCAGTGTCTGGGCGGAAGAGCAGTACTTC
TRBJ2-1,TRBD2,NA,TRBV3-1,CASSDPRGGRFRNEQFF,TGTGCCAGCAGCGATCCTCGGGGGGGCCGTTTTAGAAATGAGCAGTTCTTC
TRBJ1-1,NA,NA,TRBV6-6,CASSYSSKGGNTEAFF,TGTGCCAGCAGTTACTCCTCGAAGGGGGGGAACACTGAAGCTTTCTTT
TRBJ2-3,NA,many,TRBV7-2,CASSLLADTQYF,TGCGCCAGCAGCTTGCTTGCAGATACGCAGTATTTT
TRBJ2-7,NA,NA,TRBV5-6,CASSPAGWPNEQYF,TGTGCCAGCAGCCCCGCCGGGTGGCCCAATGAGCAGTACTTC
TRBJ2-3,NA,few,TRBV2,CASSERGGDATQYF,TGTGCCAGCAGTGAACGAGGGGGGGATGCTACGCAGTATTTT
TRBJ1-4,NA,NA,TRBV5-1,CASSLAASRNEKLFF,TGCGCCAGCAGCTTAGCCGCCAGCAGGAATGAAAAACTGTTTTTT
TRBJ1-2,TRBD1,few,TRBV3-1,CASSVDRDNYGYTF,TGTGCCAGCAGCGTTGACAGGGATAACTATGGCTACACCTTC
TRBJ2-5,NA,NA,TRBV12-3/TRBV12-4,CASSLDPNRQETQYF,TGTGCCAGCAGCCTTGATCCAAACCGGCAAGAGACCCAGTACTTC